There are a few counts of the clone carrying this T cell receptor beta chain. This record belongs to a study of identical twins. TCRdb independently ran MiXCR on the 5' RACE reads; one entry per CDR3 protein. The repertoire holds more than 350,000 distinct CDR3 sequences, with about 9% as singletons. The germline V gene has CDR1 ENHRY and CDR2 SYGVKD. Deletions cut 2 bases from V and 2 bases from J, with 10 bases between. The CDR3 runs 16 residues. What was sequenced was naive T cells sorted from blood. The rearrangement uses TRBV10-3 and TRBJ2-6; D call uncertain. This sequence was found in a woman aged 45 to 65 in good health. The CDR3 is CAISEPVGTGANVLTF. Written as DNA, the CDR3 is TGTGCCATCAGTGAGCCGGTTGGGACTGGGGCCAACGTCCTGACTTTC.